This entry lists 14 T cell receptor beta chains sequenced from one sample in a study of regulatory T cells in long-lasting Graves disease. Stated time point: newly diagnosed GD, antithyroid drugs for less than 3 months. Isolated PBMC RNA provided the starting material for the TCR library. Sequencing libraries for TCR beta were prepared with iRepertoire HTBI primers and Arm-PCR of CDR3 regions. One entry per CDR3 protein results from TCRdb running MiXCR on the multiplex PCR reads. The sample lists more than 450,000 distinct CDR3 sequences, about 11% occurring once. Another study also made use of these data, one on T cells in Graves' hyperthyroidism and ophthalmopathy.

The source was peripheral blood mononuclear cells (PBMCs), collected at new diagnosis, from a patient treated with antithyroid drugs. These receptors were obtained from a woman in her thirties with Graves disease.

This clonotype has a count of ten or more. The chain has TRBV10-3 and TRBJ1-2; no firm D call. The germline V gene encodes CDR1 ENHRY and CDR2 SYGVKD. Trimming left V 2 bases short and J 3 bases short, with 7 bases between. The CDR3 spans 13 residues. CDR3 protein: CAISEGEDYGYTF. CDR3 coding DNA: TGTGCCATCAGTGAGGGAGAGGACTATGGCTACACCTTC.

This clonotype was observed at least ten times. CDR3 in amino acids: CASSTGTSGGANEQFF. The CDR3 coding sequence is TGTGCCAGCAGTACCGGGACTAGCGGGGGGGCAAATGAGCAGTTCTTC. The chain recombines TRBV12-3 or TRBV12-4 with TRBJ2-1; 16 nucleotides line up with TRBD2. The length of the CDR3 is 16 residues. V trimming: 5 bases; J trimming: 7 bases; junction bases outside the gene matches: 5.

Many counts were recorded for this clonotype. The chain combines TRBV12-3 or TRBV12-4 with TRBJ2-1; possible D gene TRBD2, 6 bases. This CDR3 has 17 amino acids. Trimming stripped 7 bases from V and 3 bases from J, with 22 bases between. CDR3 bases: TGTGCCAGCACTAGTATCCTCTCCGGGACTGACTACAATGAGCAGTTCTTC. Translating it yields CASTSILSGTDYNEQFF.

This clonotype was seen repeatedly, ten times or more. The chain couples TRBV6-5 to TRBJ2-5; D uncertain. CDR1 is MNHEY, CDR2 SVGAGI, per germline. The CDR3 extends over 15 amino acids. V lost 0 bases to trimming and J lost 5 bases, with 13 bases between them. The CDR3 spells CASSYSNGNLETQYF. The CDR3 region has the DNA TGTGCCAGCAGTTACTCGAATGGGAACCTGGAGACCCAGTACTTC.

Many counts were recorded for this clonotype. The gene calls are TRBV19 and TRBJ1-5; D may be TRBD1 (5 bases). Per the germline V gene, CDR1 is LNHDA and CDR2 is SQIVND (reference sequence). The CDR3 extends over 16 amino acids. V was shortened by 2 bases and J by 5 bases, with 16 bases between the two germline ends. The CDR3 DNA reads as TGTGCCAGTAGTATAATTTTTCGGGGAGGGGATCAGCCCCAGCATTTT. Translated: CASSIIFRGGDQPQHF.

In its sample, this clonotype was seen many times. The chain recombines TRBV7-2 with TRBJ2-5; TRBD1 matches at 10 bases. The germline V gene has CDR1 SGHTA and CDR2 FQGNSA. With 4 bases clipped from V and 5 bases from J, the junction kept 4 bases outside the gene matches. The CDR3 sequence is 14 residues long. Here the CDR3 reads CASSSDRGRETQYF. Here the CDR3 DNA reads TGTGCCAGCAGCTCAGACAGGGGGCGCGAGACCCAGTACTTC.

A few counts support this clonotype. The rearrangement joins TRBV10-2 to TRBJ2-2; D ambiguous. This CDR3 has 15 residues. The germline V and J ends were trimmed by 4 bases and 1 base, with 10 bases remaining between them. Germline-derived CDR1 and CDR2 are WSHSY and SAAADI. The CDR3 DNA reads TGCGCCAGCAGTGGACTTAGAGAGAACACCGGGGAGCTGTTTTTT. Protein: CASSGLRENTGELFF.

This clonotype appeared a few times. V usage is TRBV20-1 and J usage is TRBJ2-6, with D unclear. V gave up 5 bases and J gave up 0 bases, with 8 bases separating them. Germline assignment: CDR1 DFQATT and CDR2 SNEGSKA (reference sequence). The CDR3 loop spans 14 amino acids. The DNA of the CDR3 is TGCAGTGCTCCCGACAACTCTGGGGCCAACGTCCTGACTTTC. Translation: CSAPDNSGANVLTF.

This clonotype was counted ten times or more. CDR3: CSVESPGRGSIGTQYF. The CDR3 region has the DNA TGCAGCGTTGAATCCCCCGGCAGGGGATCCATAGGGACCCAGTACTTC. V and J are TRBV29-1 and TRBJ2-5, with D maybe TRBD1 (6 bases). In germline, CDR1 is SQVTM, CDR2 ANQGSEA. V gave up 2 bases and J gave up 7 bases, with 23 bases separating them. The CDR3 totals 16 residues.

In the case of this clonotype: A much larger clone lies one base from this, so it may be a read error. The rearrangement joins TRBV9 to TRBJ2-7, with 11 bases fitting TRBD1. V dropped 3 bases and J dropped 7; count of bases not matched to a gene: 12. Per germline, CDR1 SGDLS and CDR2 YYNGEE. The CDR3 has 16 residues. The CDR3 DNA is TGTGCCAGCAGCGCCTCCGGGACAGGGGGGTACAATGAGCAGTACTTC. Protein sequence: CASSASGTGGYNEQYF.

This clonotype came up many times. The rearrangement joins TRBV7-9 to TRBJ2-1, with 8 positions matching TRBD2. The V gene's germline CDR1 is SEHNR and CDR2 FQNEAQ (reference sequence). The CDR3 is 16 amino acids. The J segment lost 6 bases and the V segment lost 2 bases, leaving 9 bases of the junction unmatched. CDR3 region: CASSLRLSGSGNEQFF. DNA of the CDR3: TGTGCCAGCAGCTTAAGGTTGAGCGGGAGCGGCAATGAGCAGTTCTTC.

There are many counts of this clonotype. This chain links TRBV11-2 with TRBJ1-5; D is ambiguous. Germline CDR1 SGHAT, CDR2 FQNNGV. V was clipped by 1 base and J by 2 bases, with 15 bases between them. CDR3 size: 17 residues. The CDR3, as DNA: TGTGCCAGCAGCTTAGGAGCCTTAGCCTTGGGCAATCAGCCCCAGCATTTT. Protein: CASSLGALALGNQPQHF.

This clonotype was recorded at least ten times. V usage is TRBV6-5 and J usage is TRBJ2-2, with a weak D call TRBD2 (6 bases). Germline V gene lookup returns CDR1 MNHEY and CDR2 SVGAGI. The V gene lost 0 bases and the J gene lost 0 bases, with 17 bases spanning the gap. The length of the CDR3 is 19 residues. CDR3 nucleotide sequence: TGTGCCAGCAGTTACTCCCTTCCCGGCAGGAGGGCGAACACCGGGGAGCTGTTTTTT. Its protein is CASSYSLPGRRANTGELFF.

This clonotype has more than one count but fewer than ten. The rearrangement joins TRBV19 to TRBJ1-1; D is perhaps TRBD1 (5 bases). The V gene lost 6 bases and the J gene lost 1 base, with 15 bases spanning the gap. Germline V gene lookup returns CDR1 LNHDA and CDR2 SQIVND (reference sequence). CDR3 length: 15 amino acids. CDR3 residues: CASRIRAFKNTEAFF. The CDR3 nucleotides read TGTGCCAGTAGGATCAGGGCTTTTAAGAACACTGAAGCTTTCTTT.